This TCR beta chain was identified during a study of radiotherapy plus CTLA-4 blockade in lung cancer. Whole-study context: Objective responses emerged in 15% to 20% of patients, and roughly 28% attained disease control.

Profiled with immunoSEQ multiplex PCR; TCRdb holds only in-frame clones, not every one. The table includes 80,000 or so clones, around 81% detected once. Those patients who had chemo-refractory metastatic non-small-cell lung cancer were given focal radiation along with CTLA-4 blockade through ipilimumab. Findings and caveats of the study: In blood, tumor-derived TCR clones expanded after radiotherapy plus ipilimumab. Best predicting response, reportedly, were early blood T cell clone dynamics, with interferon-beta.

Details on this clone: Its antigen is still unknown.

V lost 4 bases and J 0 bases, leaving 11 bases between the germline ends. Germline CDR1 SGHNT, CDR2 YYREEE (reference sequence). This CDR3 has 15 amino acids. V and J are TRBV5-4 and TRBJ2-1, with D possibly TRBD2 on 5 matching bases. The sequence came from a human donor with non-small cell lung cancer who had a partial response to radiotherapy plus ipilimumab. Some clones in this sample may be carry-over from other donors' samples. The source material was peripheral blood, sampled from a patient treated with radiotherapy plus ipilimumab. CDR3 sequence: CASSPDLSSYNEQFF. Here the CDR3 DNA reads TGTGCCAGCAGCCCGGACTTAAGCTCCTACAATGAGCAGTTCTTC.